A selection of T cell receptor beta chains follows, all from one sample in a study of cytomegalovirus exposure and HLA in healthy donors. This table comes from immunoSEQ multiplex PCR, and its TCRdb copy is limited to in-frame clones, with some not included. The sample comprises 150,000 to 250,000 clones, 84% of which are singletons, and 10% to 15% rests with the top ten. Material for sequencing was PBMCs. These receptors originate from a woman aged 25-40 years in good health and CMV-seropositive. Each CDR3 is given without its conserved first and last residue. D genes are given only for firm matches. Size values are once, few and many counts, or a class for expanded clones, and some rows have none.

j_call: TRBJ2-7
cdr3_length: 10
d_call: -
clone_size: -
v_call: TRBV29-1
cdr3_aa: SVEWRPYELY

j_call: TRBJ2-1
cdr3_length: 11
d_call: TRBD1
clone_size: -
v_call: TRBV7-7
cdr3_aa: ASSSDRVSEQF

j_call: TRBJ2-2
cdr3_length: 13
d_call: TRBD2
clone_size: -
v_call: TRBV29-1
cdr3_aa: SVGSGRARTGELF

j_call: TRBJ1-2
cdr3_length: 13
d_call: TRBD1
clone_size: once
v_call: TRBV2
cdr3_aa: ASSEVQGAFAGNT

j_call: TRBJ2-2
cdr3_length: 10
d_call: -
clone_size: -
v_call: TRBV19
cdr3_aa: ASNPVPGELF

j_call: TRBJ2-1
cdr3_length: 13
d_call: TRBD1
clone_size: -
v_call: TRBV11-3
cdr3_aa: ASSLAGTEYNEQF

j_call: TRBJ1-4
cdr3_length: 12
d_call: -
clone_size: -
v_call: TRBV6-1
cdr3_aa: ASSRGRLGEKLF

j_call: TRBJ1-5
cdr3_length: 12
d_call: TRBD1
clone_size: -
v_call: TRBV27
cdr3_aa: ASSRTGGNQPQH

j_call: TRBJ2-2
cdr3_length: 14
d_call: TRBD2
clone_size: -
v_call: TRBV11-2
cdr3_aa: ASSLLLSGRGGELF

j_call: TRBJ2-5
cdr3_length: 13
d_call: -
clone_size: once
v_call: TRBV2
cdr3_aa: ASSEMSELFETQY

j_call: TRBJ1-1
cdr3_length: 15
d_call: -
clone_size: -
v_call: TRBV5-1
cdr3_aa: ASSLAGRETTNTEAF

j_call: TRBJ1-2
cdr3_length: 13
d_call: -
clone_size: -
v_call: TRBV4-1
cdr3_aa: ASSQDSSKMYGYT

j_call: TRBJ2-7
cdr3_length: 10
d_call: -
clone_size: few
v_call: TRBV7-8
cdr3_aa: ASSSVTYEQY

j_call: TRBJ2-2
cdr3_length: 14
d_call: TRBD1
clone_size: -
v_call: TRBV5-6
cdr3_aa: ASSADRGRDFGELF

j_call: TRBJ2-7
cdr3_length: 12
d_call: TRBD2
clone_size: -
v_call: TRBV27
cdr3_aa: ASSPGLAGGEQY

j_call: TRBJ2-2
cdr3_length: 9
d_call: -
clone_size: -
v_call: TRBV7-9
cdr3_aa: ASSNSGELF

j_call: TRBJ2-5
cdr3_length: 11
d_call: TRBD1
clone_size: -
v_call: TRBV6-6
cdr3_aa: ASSRQGRETQY

j_call: TRBJ2-7
cdr3_length: 16
d_call: TRBD2
clone_size: -
v_call: TRBV7-8
cdr3_aa: ASSLARSPSGIVYEQY